Below, 25 T cell receptor beta chains from the same sample are listed, as sequenced in a study of OX40 agonist ivuxolimab in advanced cancers. Some clones are missing from TCRdb's copy, which holds only in-frame ones; the method was immunoSEQ multiplex PCR. The sample holds approximately 70,000 clones, 70% to 90% seen once. The sequencing used CD4+ or CD8+ T cells sorted from blood, collected in a trial of the OX40 agonist ivuxolimab. These receptors all come from an adult with an advanced solid tumor such as melanoma, head and neck, liver or kidney cancer.

The chain combines TRBV6-1 with TRBJ1-2; 8 bases agree with TRBD1. Germline CDR1 reads MNHNS; CDR2 reads SASEGT. The CDR3 extends over 14 amino acids. The trim removed 6 bases at V and 5 bases at J, leaving 8 bases unmatched. As DNA, the CDR3 is TGTGCCAGCAGCCCGCAGGGGGCGAGTTATGGCTACACCTTC. This sequence encodes CASSPQGASYGYTF.

The chain is built from TRBV7-2 and TRBJ2-3; no clear D gene. V was pared by 6 bases and J by 8 bases, with 15 bases between. Germline assignment: CDR1 SGHTA and CDR2 FQGNSA. The CDR3 has 13 residues. The CDR3 DNA follows: TGTGCCAGCAGGACCGGGCCCCCGGGTACGCAGTATTTT. As protein: CASRTGPPGTQYF.

For the CDR3, the DNA is TGTGCCACCTCAGGAGGTCCTTACGAGCAGTACTTC. This encodes CATSGGPYEQYF. V and J are TRBV6-5 and TRBJ2-7, with a tentative D call TRBD2 (5 bases). The V end was cut by 10 bases, the J end by 4 bases, with 14 bases between. Germline V gene sequence: CDR1 MNHEY, CDR2 SVGAGI. This CDR3 has 12 residues.

The chain employs TRBV29-1 and TRBJ2-1; D is unclear. V shed 3 bases and J shed 4 bases, with 7 bases lying between them. The CDR3 runs to 12 residues. CDR1 is SQVTM, CDR2 ANQGSEA, per germline. The CDR3 nucleotides are TGCAGCGTTGACGGGTTTTACAATGAGCAGTTCTTC. Residues: CSVDGFYNEQFF.

This clone was detected once. The chain joins TRBV7-9 to TRBJ2-6, with no clear D. This CDR3 is built from 16 residues. Per the germline V gene, CDR1 is SEHNR and CDR2 is FQNEAQ (reference sequence). The V gene lost 7 bases and the J gene lost 1 base, with 14 bases spanning the gap. The CDR3 loop is CASILVPVSGANVLTF. The CDR3 DNA is TGTGCCAGCATCCTAGTACCGGTTTCTGGGGCCAACGTCCTGACTTTC.

The rearrangement joins TRBV6-6 to TRBJ1-2; TRBD1 is a possible D gene (5 bases). The germline CDR1 and CDR2 sequences are MNHNY and SVGAGI (reference sequence). V was pared by 2 bases and J by 4 bases, with 11 bases between. The CDR3 loop spans 14 amino acids. CDR3 residues: CASSYPDSPYGYTF. The CDR3 DNA reads TGTGCCAGCAGTTACCCTGACAGCCCCTATGGCTACACCTTC.

Here the CDR3 reads CASTRQGAQEKLFF. The DNA of the CDR3 is TGTGCCAGCACCCGACAGGGGGCGCAGGAAAAACTGTTTTTT. The rearrangement uses TRBV11-2 and TRBJ1-4; TRBD1 aligns across 10 bases. This CDR3 region has 14 residues. From germline, CDR1 is SGHAT and CDR2 FQNNGV. J lost 8 bases, V lost 7 bases, and 7 bases had no gene match.

The V gene is TRBV6-5, the J gene TRBJ1-2; 11 positions agree with TRBD1. Germline loops: CDR1 MNHEY, CDR2 SVGAGI. The V segment lost 6 bases and the J segment 6 bases; nucleotides outside the gene matches: 3. The CDR3 contains 13 residues. The CDR3 DNA reads TGTGCCAGCAGGGGGACAGGGGGGCATGGCTACACCTTC. Translating it yields CASRGTGGHGYTF.

This clone was counted a single time. The J gene is TRBJ2-5, the V gene TRBV4-1; D might be TRBD2 (6 bases). Trimming took off 1 base at V and 1 base at J, with 22 bases between the two ends. CDR1 is MGHRA, CDR2 YSYEKL, per germline. This CDR3 has 19 residues. CDR3 residues: CASSQAWRGASGGQETQYF. The CDR3 DNA follows: TGCGCCAGCAGCCAAGCATGGAGGGGAGCGAGTGGGGGCCAAGAGACCCAGTACTTC.

The V call is TRBV5-6, the J call TRBJ2-1; 8 bases agree with TRBD2. From germline, CDR1 is SGHDT and CDR2 YYEEEE. The CDR3 covers 13 residues. With 4 bases clipped from V and 7 bases from J, the junction kept 4 bases outside the gene matches. The CDR3 reads CASSRRGVNEQFF. The CDR3 DNA is TGTGCCAGCAGCAGGCGGGGGGTGAATGAGCAGTTCTTC.

V and J are TRBV4-1 and TRBJ1-6; D remains unclear. CDR1 is MGHRA and CDR2 is YSYEKL in the germline V gene. There are 13 residues in the CDR3. Trimming took off 0 bases at V and 13 bases at J, with 10 bases between the two ends. The CDR3 is CASSQEKGRPLHF. CDR3 DNA: TGCGCCAGCAGCCAAGAGAAGGGAAGGCCCCTCCACTTT.

The chain links TRBV5-1 to TRBJ2-5; 9 positions match TRBD1. V was clipped by 3 bases and J by 4 bases; unmatched bases: 10. CDR1 and CDR2 from the germline V gene are SGHRS and YFSETQ. The CDR3 is 16 amino acids. This CDR3 is CASSSEAGQGSETQYF. The CDR3 nucleotides are TGCGCCAGCAGCTCAGAGGCGGGACAGGGATCAGAGACCCAGTACTTC.

The chain recombines TRBV20-1 with TRBJ1-2; D is unresolved. The V end was cut by 3 bases, the J end by 4 bases, with 3 bases between. The germline gives CDR1 DFQATT, CDR2 SNEGSKA (reference sequence). CDR3 length: 10 residues. Written as DNA, the CDR3 is TGCAGTGCTAGCCTCTATGGCTACACCTTC. Translating gives CSASLYGYTF.

This chain joins TRBV5-4 and TRBJ2-5; possibly TRBD2 for D (5 bases). The CDR3 spans 13 residues. Germline lookup yields CDR1 SGHNT and CDR2 YYREEE (reference sequence). Trimming shortened V by 4 bases and J by 5 bases, and 12 bases separated the two germline ends. The CDR3 DNA sequence: TGTGCCAGCAGCCTAAGAGCGGAGGAGACCCAGTACTTC. It encodes CASSLRAEETQYF.

The rearrangement links TRBV19 to TRBJ1-2; D is unclear. The CDR3 has 11 residues. Germline V gives CDR1 LNHDA, CDR2 SQIVND (reference sequence). V gave up 9 bases and J gave up 7 bases, with 12 bases separating them. CDR3 coding DNA: TGTGCCAGCAATGACCGGTCTGGCTACACCTTC. It translates to CASNDRSGYTF.

The J gene is TRBJ2-3, the V gene TRBV20-1; D possibly corresponds to TRBD1 (5 bases). Per germline, CDR1 DFQATT and CDR2 SNEGSKA (reference sequence). The CDR3 totals 11 residues. The CDR3 nucleotides read TGCACTCGCGTGGGGCTGGATACGCAGTATTTT. It codes for CTRVGLDTQYF.

The rearrangement joins TRBV7-6 to TRBJ1-1; no clear D. V lost 1 base, J lost 6 bases, and 9 bases lay in between. This CDR3 region has 13 residues. CDR1 is SGHVS, CDR2 FNYEAQ, per germline. For the CDR3, the DNA is TGTGCCAGCAGCTTAGGTTTTCGGTCTGAAGCTTTCTTT. Amino acid sequence: CASSLGFRSEAFF. The variable domain in full, with the rest retrieved from reference TRBV7-6 and TRBJ1-1, is GAGVSQSPRYKVTKRGQDVALRCDPISGHVSLYWYRQALGQGPEFLTYFNYEAQQDKSGLPNDRFSAERPEGSISTLTIQRTEQRDSAMYRCASSLGFRSEAFFGQGTRLTVV.

Written as DNA, the CDR3 is TGTGCCAGCAGTGTCGGGACGGCTAATGAGCAGTTCTTC. It translates to CASSVGTANEQFF. The chain carries TRBV6-1 and TRBJ2-1; D might be TRBD1 or TRBD2, each matching 5 bases. The CDR3 extends over 13 amino acids. The V end was cut by 4 bases, the J end by 7 bases, with 11 bases between. Germline V lookup: CDR1 MNHNS, CDR2 SASEGT.

CDR3 nucleotides: TGTGCCAGCAGCTTAGGACTAGCGGGGGTCTACGAGCAGTACTTC. It specifies CASSLGLAGVYEQYF. The chain links TRBV7-3 to TRBJ2-7; 13 bases align to TRBD2. From germline, CDR1 is SGHTA and CDR2 FQGTGA. The junction had 1 base not matched to a gene; V was cut back by 2 bases and J by 3 bases. This CDR3 region has 15 residues.

V gene TRBV19 combines with J gene TRBJ1-2, with D perhaps TRBD1 (5 bases). The length of the CDR3 is 14 residues. V was cut by 7 bases and J by 3 bases, with 15 bases left in between. Germline V lookup: CDR1 LNHDA, CDR2 SQIVND (reference sequence). The CDR3 bases are TGTGCCAGTATACCACGGCTGGGGGACTATGGCTACACCTTC. Its translation is CASIPRLGDYGYTF.

This rearrangement joins TRBV18 to TRBJ2-2; no firm D call. The germline CDR1 and CDR2 sequences are KGHSH and LQKENI. Trimming cost V 5 bases and J 3 bases, with 13 bases left between them. The CDR3 length is 15 residues. The CDR3 region is CASSFSPVHTGELFF. CDR3 in DNA: TGTGCCAGCTCATTCTCCCCGGTCCACACCGGGGAGCTGTTTTTT.

Regarding this clone: The same CDR3 also results from other DNA sequences found in this sample. The gene calls are TRBV6-1 and TRBJ2-5, with D uncertain. The CDR3 contains 13 residues. Trimming pared 3 bases from V and 4 bases from J, leaving 9 bases between. CDR1 and CDR2 from the germline V gene are MNHNS and SASEGT. CDR3 loop: CASSEVGGETQYF. The CDR3 region has the DNA TGTGCCAGCAGTGAGGTGGGTGGAGAGACCCAGTACTTC.

This chain uses TRBV2 with TRBJ2-6; D is perhaps TRBD2 (5 bases). Trimming removed 6 bases from V and 4 bases from J, with 13 bases in between. The germline gives CDR1 SNHLY, CDR2 FYNNEI. The CDR3 totals 15 residues. The CDR3 DNA follows: TGTGCCAGCAGCCCCGTGGGAGCCGGGGCCAACGTCCTGACTTTC. Protein product: CASSPVGAGANVLTF.

The rearrangement joins TRBV27 to TRBJ1-2, with no clear D. V was pared by 3 bases and J by 4 bases, with 9 bases between. Germline CDR1 is MNHEY and CDR2 is SMNVEV (reference sequence). This CDR3 has 13 residues. The CDR3 loop reads CASSLKAGYGYTF. The CDR3 region has the DNA TGTGCCAGCAGTTTGAAGGCTGGCTATGGCTACACCTTC.

This chain connects TRBV18 to TRBJ1-5, with no clear D. Germline V gene data show CDR1 as KGHSH and CDR2 as LQKENI. This CDR3 is 15 amino acids long. V was shortened by 2 bases and J by 2 bases, with 10 bases between the two germline ends. The DNA for the CDR3 is TGTGCCAGCTCACCAAGAGGGATGGGCAATCAGCCCCAGCATTTT. Its protein is CASSPRGMGNQPQHF.